This T cell receptor beta chain originates from a study of beta chain features in type 1 diabetes. The authors sorted CD4+ naive, central memory, regulatory and stem cell-like memory cells via CD45RO/CCR7/CD25/CD127/CD95/CD27. Concerning this clone itself: What it binds is not known.

Whole-study results and caveats: In these data, an HLA type influence on TCRB rearrangement remained unresolved. Moderately but significantly shorter TCRB CDR3s were found in Type 1 diabetes patients in all four CD4+ subsets. More deletions and fewer insertions at VDJ junctions were seen in type 1 diabetes patients. It was among patients, rather than healthy donors, that naive, central memory and Treg TCRB repertoires appeared more similar.

Expressed TCRB transcripts were sequenced, since all the RNA that had been isolated was reverse transcribed. The protocol was immunoSEQ multiplex PCR, while the TCRdb copy is restricted to in-frame clones and leaves out a portion. Here the sample spans approximately 140,000 clones, approximately 9% being singletons. This CDR3 spans 13 amino acids. Trimming removed 2 bases at V and 1 base at J, with 8 bases between. Germline V gene lookup returns CDR1 GTSNPN and CDR2 SVGIG (reference sequence). The chain has TRBV30 and TRBJ1-1, with a possible D match to TRBD1 (5 bases). This TCR came from a young man with type 1 diabetes. Material: central memory CD4+ T cells from blood. CDR3 protein: CAWSSQGNTEAFF. The CDR3 DNA sequence: TGTGCCTGGAGTAGCCAGGGGAACACTGAAGCTTTCTTT.